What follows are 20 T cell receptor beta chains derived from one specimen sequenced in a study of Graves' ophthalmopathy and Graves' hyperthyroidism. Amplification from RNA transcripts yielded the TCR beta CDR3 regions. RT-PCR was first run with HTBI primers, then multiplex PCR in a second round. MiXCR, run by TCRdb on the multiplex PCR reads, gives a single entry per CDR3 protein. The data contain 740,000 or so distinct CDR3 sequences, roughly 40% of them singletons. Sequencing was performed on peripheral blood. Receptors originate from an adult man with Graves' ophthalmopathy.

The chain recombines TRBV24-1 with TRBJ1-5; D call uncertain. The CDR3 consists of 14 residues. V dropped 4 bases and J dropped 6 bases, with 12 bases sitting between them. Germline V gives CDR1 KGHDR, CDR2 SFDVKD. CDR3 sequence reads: CATSDPAGSQPQHF. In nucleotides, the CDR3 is TGTGCCACCAGTGACCCGGCGGGGAGTCAGCCCCAGCATTTT.

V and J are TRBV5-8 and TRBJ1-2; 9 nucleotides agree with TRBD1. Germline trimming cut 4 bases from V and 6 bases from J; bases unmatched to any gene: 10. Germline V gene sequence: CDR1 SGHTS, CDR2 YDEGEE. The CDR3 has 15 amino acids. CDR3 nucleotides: TGTGCCAGCAGCGCAAGCCGGGACAGGGTCCATGGCTACACCTTC. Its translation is CASSASRDRVHGYTF.

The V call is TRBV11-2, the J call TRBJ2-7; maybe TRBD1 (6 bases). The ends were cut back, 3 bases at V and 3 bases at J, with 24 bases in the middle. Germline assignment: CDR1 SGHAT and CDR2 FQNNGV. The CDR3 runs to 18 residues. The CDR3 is CASSLESSGQEIIYEQYF. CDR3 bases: TGTGCCAGCAGCTTGGAGAGTTCGGGACAAGAAATAATCTACGAGCAGTACTTC.

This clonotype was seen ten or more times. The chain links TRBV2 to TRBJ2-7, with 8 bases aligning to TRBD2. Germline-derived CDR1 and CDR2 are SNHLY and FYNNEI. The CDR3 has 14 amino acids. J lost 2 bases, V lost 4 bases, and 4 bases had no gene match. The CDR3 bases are TGTGCCAGCAGTGGTTTGGGACTAGCCTACGAGCAGTACTTC. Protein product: CASSGLGLAYEQYF.

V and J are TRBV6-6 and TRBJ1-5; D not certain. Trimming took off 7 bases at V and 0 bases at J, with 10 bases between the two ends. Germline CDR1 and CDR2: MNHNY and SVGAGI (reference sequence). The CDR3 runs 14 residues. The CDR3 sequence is CASTDGYSNQPQHF. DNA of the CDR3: TGTGCCAGCACGGACGGGTATAGCAATCAGCCCCAGCATTTT.

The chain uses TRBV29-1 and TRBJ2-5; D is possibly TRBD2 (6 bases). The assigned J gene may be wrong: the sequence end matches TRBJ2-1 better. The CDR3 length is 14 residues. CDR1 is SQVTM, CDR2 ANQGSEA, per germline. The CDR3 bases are TGCAGCGTTGATGGCGCGGGAACTCGAAATGAGCAGTTCTTC. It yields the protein CSVDGAGTRNEQFF.

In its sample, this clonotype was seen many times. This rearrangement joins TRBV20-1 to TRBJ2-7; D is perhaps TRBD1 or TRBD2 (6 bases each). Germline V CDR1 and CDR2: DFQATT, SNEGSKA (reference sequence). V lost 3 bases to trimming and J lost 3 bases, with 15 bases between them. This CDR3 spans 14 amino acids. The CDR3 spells CSASQGMGGYEQYF. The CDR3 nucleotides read TGCAGTGCTAGCCAGGGGATGGGGGGCTACGAGCAGTACTTC.

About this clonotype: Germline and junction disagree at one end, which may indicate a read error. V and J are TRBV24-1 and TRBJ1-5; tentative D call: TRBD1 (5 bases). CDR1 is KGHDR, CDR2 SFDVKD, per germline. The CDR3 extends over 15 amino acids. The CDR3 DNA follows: TGCGCCAGCAGCCAAGGGCCAGGGCGACATCAGCCCCAGCATTTT. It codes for CASSQGPGRHQPQHF.

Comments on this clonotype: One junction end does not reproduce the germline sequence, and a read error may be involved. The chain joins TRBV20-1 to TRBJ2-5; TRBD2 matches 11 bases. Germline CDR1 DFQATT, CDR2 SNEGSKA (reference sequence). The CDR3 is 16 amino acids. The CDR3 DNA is TGCAGTGCTAGAGATCTGCTAGCGGGAGGTCGGGAGACCCAGCACTTC. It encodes CSARDLLAGGRETQHF.

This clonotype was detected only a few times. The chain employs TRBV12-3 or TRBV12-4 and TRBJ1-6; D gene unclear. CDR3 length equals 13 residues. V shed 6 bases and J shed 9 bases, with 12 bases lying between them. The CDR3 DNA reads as TGTGCCAGCAGCCGGGGTAGCGGTTCACCCCTCCACTTT. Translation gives CASSRGSGSPLHF.

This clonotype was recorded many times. The chain's CDR3 is CASSDRLLSGRRTGELFF. CDR3 sequence (DNA): TGCGCCAGCAGTGATCGTCTATTAAGCGGGAGGCGGACCGGGGAGCTGTTTTTT. J is TRBJ2-2 and V is TRBV10-1; 9 bases are shared with TRBD2. The CDR3 totals 18 residues. Germline-derived CDR1 and CDR2 are WNHNN and SYGVQD (reference sequence). V was pared by 3 bases and J by 5 bases, with 13 bases of the junction left unmatched.

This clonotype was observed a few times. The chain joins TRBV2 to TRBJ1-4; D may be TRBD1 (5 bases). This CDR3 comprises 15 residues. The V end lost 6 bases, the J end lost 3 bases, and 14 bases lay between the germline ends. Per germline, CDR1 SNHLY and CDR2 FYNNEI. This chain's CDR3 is CASRRGGRANEKLFF. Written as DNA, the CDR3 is TGTGCCAGCAGGAGGGGAGGCCGGGCTAATGAAAAACTGTTTTTT.

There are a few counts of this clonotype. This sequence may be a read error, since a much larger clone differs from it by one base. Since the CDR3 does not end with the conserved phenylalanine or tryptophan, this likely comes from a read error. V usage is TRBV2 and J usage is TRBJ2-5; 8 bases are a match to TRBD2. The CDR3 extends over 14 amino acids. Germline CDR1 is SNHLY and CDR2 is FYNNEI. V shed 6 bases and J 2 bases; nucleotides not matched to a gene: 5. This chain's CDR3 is CASSPPSGQETQYL. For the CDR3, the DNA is TGTGCCAGCAGCCCTCCTAGCGGGCAAGAGACCCAGTACCTC.

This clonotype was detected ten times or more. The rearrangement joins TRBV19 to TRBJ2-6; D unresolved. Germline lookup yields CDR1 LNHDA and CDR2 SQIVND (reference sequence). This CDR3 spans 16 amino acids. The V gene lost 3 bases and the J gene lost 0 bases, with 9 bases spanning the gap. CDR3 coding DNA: TGTGCCAGTAGTATCTTCTCCTACTCTGGGGCCAACGTCCTGACTTTC. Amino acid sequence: CASSIFSYSGANVLTF.

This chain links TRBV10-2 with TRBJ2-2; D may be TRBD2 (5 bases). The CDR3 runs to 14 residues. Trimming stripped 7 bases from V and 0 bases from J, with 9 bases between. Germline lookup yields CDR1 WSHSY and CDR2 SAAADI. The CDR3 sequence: CASTRTANTGELFF. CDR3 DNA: TGCGCCAGCACCCGGACTGCGAACACCGGGGAGCTGTTTTTT.

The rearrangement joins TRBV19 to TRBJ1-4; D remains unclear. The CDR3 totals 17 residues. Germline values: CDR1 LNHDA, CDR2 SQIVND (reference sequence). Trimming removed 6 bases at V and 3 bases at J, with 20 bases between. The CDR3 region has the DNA TGTGCCAGTAGACCCTATCCAACGTTGGTTGCTAATGAAAAACTGTTTTTT. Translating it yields CASRPYPTLVANEKLFF.

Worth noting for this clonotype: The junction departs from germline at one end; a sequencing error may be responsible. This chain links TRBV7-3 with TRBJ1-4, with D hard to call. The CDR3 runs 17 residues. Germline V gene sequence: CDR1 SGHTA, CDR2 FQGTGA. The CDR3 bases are TGCGCCTGCAGCCAAATCGGACCTCGGGCCATTCTTGAAAAACTGTTTTTT. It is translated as CACSQIGPRAILEKLFF.

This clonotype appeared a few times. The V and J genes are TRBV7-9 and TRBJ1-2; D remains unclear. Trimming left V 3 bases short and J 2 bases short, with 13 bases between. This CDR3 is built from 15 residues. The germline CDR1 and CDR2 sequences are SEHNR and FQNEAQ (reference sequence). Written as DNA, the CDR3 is TGTGCCAGCAGCTTGGATCCTCAGGTGAACTATGGCTACACCTTC. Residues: CASSLDPQVNYGYTF.

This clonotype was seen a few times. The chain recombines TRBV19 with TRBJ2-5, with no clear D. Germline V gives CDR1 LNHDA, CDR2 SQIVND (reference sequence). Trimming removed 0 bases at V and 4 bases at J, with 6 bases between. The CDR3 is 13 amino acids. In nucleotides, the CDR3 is TGTGCCAGTAGTATAGATCTACGAGAGACCCAGTACTTC. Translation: CASSIDLRETQYF. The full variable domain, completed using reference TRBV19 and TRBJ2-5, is DGGITQSPKYLFRKEGQNVTLSCEQNLNHDAMYWYRQDPGQGLRLIYYSQIVNDFQKGDIAEGYSVSREKKESFPLTVTSAQKNPTAFYLCASSIDLRETQYFGPGTRLLVL.

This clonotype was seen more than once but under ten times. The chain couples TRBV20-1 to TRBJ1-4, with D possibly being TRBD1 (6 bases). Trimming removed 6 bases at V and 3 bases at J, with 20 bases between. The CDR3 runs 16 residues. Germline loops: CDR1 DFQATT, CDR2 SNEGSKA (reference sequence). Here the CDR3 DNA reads TGCAGTGCGCAGATCCCAGGGGATGGGGCTAATGAAAAACTGTTTTTT. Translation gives CSAQIPGDGANEKLFF.